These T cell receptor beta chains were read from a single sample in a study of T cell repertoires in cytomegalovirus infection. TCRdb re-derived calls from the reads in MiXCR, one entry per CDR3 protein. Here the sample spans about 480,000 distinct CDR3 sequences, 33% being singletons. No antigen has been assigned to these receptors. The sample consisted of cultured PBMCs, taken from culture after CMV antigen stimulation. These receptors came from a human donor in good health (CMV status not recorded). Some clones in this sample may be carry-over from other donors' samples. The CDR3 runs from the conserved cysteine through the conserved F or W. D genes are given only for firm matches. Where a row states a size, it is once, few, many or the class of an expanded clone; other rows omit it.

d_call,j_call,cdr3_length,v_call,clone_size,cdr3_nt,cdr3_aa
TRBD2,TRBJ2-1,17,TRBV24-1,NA,TGTGCCACCAGTGATTTTGGTAGTAGCGGGACTTACAATGAGCAGTTCTTC,CATSDFGSSGTYNEQFF
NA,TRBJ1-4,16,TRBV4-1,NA,TGCGCCAGCAGCCAAGAAGCGTTCGAGAGCCGGCCAGAACTGTTTTTT,CASSQEAFESRPELFF
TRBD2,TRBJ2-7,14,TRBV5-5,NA,TGTGCCAGCAGCTTCCCGGGACTAGCGGGCGAGCAGTACTTC,CASSFPGLAGEQYF
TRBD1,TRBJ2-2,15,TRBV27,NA,TGTGCCAGCAGTTTACGGACAGGGTACACCGGGGAGCTGTTTTTT,CASSLRTGYTGELFF
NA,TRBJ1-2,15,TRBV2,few,TGTGCCAGCAGTGTAGCGAGACAGTCTAACTATGGCTACACCTTC,CASSVARQSNYGYTF
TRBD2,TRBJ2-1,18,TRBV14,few,TGTGCCAGCAGCCGCGGTTATAGCGGGAGCTTTCTGTGGAATGAGCAGTTCTTC,CASSRGYSGSFLWNEQFF
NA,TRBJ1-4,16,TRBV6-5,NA,TGTGCCAGCAGACCCTCCCGACAGTCGGTTAATGAAAAACTGTTTTTT,CASRPSRQSVNEKLFF
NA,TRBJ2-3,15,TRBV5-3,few,TGTGCCAGCAGCTTACCCTGGGGGGACACAGATACGCAGTATTTT,CASSLPWGDTDTQYF
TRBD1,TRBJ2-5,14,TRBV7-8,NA,TGTGCCAGCAGCTGGACAGGGGTTTCGGAGACCCAGTACTTC,CASSWTGVSETQYF
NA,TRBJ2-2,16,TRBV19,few,TGTGCCAGTAGGGTCCGGCAGGGTGGCAACACCGGGGAGCTGTTTTTT,CASRVRQGGNTGELFF
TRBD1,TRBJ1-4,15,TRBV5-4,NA,TGTGCCAGCAGCTCCTCAGGGGGCTTGAGTGAAAAACTGTTTTTT,CASSSSGGLSEKLFF
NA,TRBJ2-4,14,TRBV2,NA,TGTGCCAGCAGGGCCCCCGAGGGGGGAAACATTCAGTACTTC,CASRAPEGGNIQYF
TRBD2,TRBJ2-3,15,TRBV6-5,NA,TGTGCCAGCAGTAACATAGCGGGAGGGACAGATACGCAGTATTTT,CASSNIAGGTDTQYF
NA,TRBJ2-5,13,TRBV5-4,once,TGTGCCAGCAGCTTATCCCCGTTCGAGACCCAGTACTTC,CASSLSPFETQYF
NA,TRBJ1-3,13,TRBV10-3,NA,TGTGCCACCGCTCGAGGGGTTGGAAACACCATATATTTT,CATARGVGNTIYF
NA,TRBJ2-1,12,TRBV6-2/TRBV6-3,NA,TGTGCCAGCAGTCCCCTAGGAGAAGAGCAGTTCTTC,CASSPLGEEQFF
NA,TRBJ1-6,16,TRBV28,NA,TGTGCCAGCAGTCGGAGGGGATTAGCCTATAATTCACCCCTCCACTTT,CASSRRGLAYNSPLHF